The 23 T cell receptor beta chains presented below share a single source sample, sequenced in a study of shared clonotypes between healthy human individuals. The naive CD8 subset, CD45RO-negative cells positively selected for CCR7, excluded terminally differentiated effector memory CD45RA+ cells. The assay was immunoSEQ multiplex PCR, and TCRdb's table has in-frame clones only and misses some. The data contain some 580,000 clones, roughly 98% of them seen just once; the ten biggest clones take up approximately 0.33%. Material for sequencing was naive CD8+ T cells sorted from blood. The receptor set was obtained from a man under 40 in good health.

With regard to this clone: The same CDR3 is also encoded by other DNA sequences in this sample. The chain couples TRBV27 to TRBJ2-7, with TRBD1 matching 9 bases. J lost 3 bases, V lost 5 bases, and 5 bases had no gene match. The V gene's germline CDR1 is MNHEY and CDR2 SMNVEV (reference sequence). This CDR3 has 14 residues. The CDR3 region is CASSLRQGGYEQYF. The CDR3 nucleotides read TGTGCCAGCAGTCTCCGACAGGGGGGCTACGAGCAGTACTTC.

The chain is built from TRBV27 and TRBJ2-7; 7 positions match TRBD2. V lost 2 bases, J lost 4 bases, and 5 bases stayed unmatched. Looked up from germline, CDR1 is MNHEY and CDR2 is SMNVEV (reference sequence). This CDR3 is built from 14 residues. For the CDR3, the DNA is TGTGCCAGCAGTTTAGCGGGAGAGGTATACGAGCAGTACTTC. Translation: CASSLAGEVYEQYF.

The V call is TRBV6-5, the J call TRBJ2-2; D uncertain. Germline-derived CDR1 and CDR2 are MNHEY and SVGAGI. The V gene lost 2 bases and the J gene lost 7 bases, with 11 bases spanning the gap. The CDR3 totals 14 residues. Here the CDR3 reads CASSYPTWGGELFF. The CDR3 DNA follows: TGTGCCAGCAGTTACCCTACCTGGGGCGGGGAGCTGTTTTTT.

This sequence joins TRBV10-3 and TRBJ2-3, with 7 bases fitting TRBD1. The CDR3 has 14 amino acids. The germline gives CDR1 ENHRY, CDR2 SYGVKD. Trimming cost V 5 bases and J 4 bases; bases outside gene matches: 6. CDR3 residues: CAISRQGVPDTQYF. CDR3 coding DNA: TGTGCCATCAGTCGACAGGGAGTCCCAGATACGCAGTATTTT.

The chain links TRBV7-8 to TRBJ2-1; D not resolved. Germline CDR1 reads SGHVS; CDR2 reads FQNEAQ. The V end lost 5 bases, the J end lost 8 bases, and 16 bases lay between the germline ends. This CDR3 has 14 residues. The chain's CDR3 is CASSRRRNFHEQFF. CDR3 DNA sequence: TGTGCCAGCAGCCGCCGACGTAACTTCCATGAGCAGTTCTTC. The complete variable domain, with remaining parts taken from reference TRBV7-8 and TRBJ2-1, reads GAGVSQSPRYKVAKRGQDVALRCDPISGHVSLFWYQQALGQGPEFLTYFQNEAQLDKSGLPSDRFFAERPEGSVSTLKIQRTQQEDSAVYLCASSRRRNFHEQFFGPGTRLTVL.

J is TRBJ2-7 and V is TRBV27; no firm D call. V was trimmed by 3 bases and J by 3 bases, leaving 15 bases between them. Germline CDR1 and CDR2: MNHEY and SMNVEV (reference sequence). There are 15 residues in the CDR3. Here the CDR3 DNA reads TGTGCCAGCAGTTTCCTACAGACCTACCACTACGAGCAGTACTTC. Its translation is CASSFLQTYHYEQYF.

This clone was seen a few times. V and J are TRBV6-1 and TRBJ2-7; D call uncertain. The germline gives CDR1 MNHNS, CDR2 SASEGT. The CDR3 totals 11 residues. V gave up 8 bases and J gave up 1 base, with 6 bases separating them. The CDR3 spells CASVWSYEQYF. CDR3 nucleotides: TGTGCCAGCGTATGGTCCTACGAGCAGTACTTC.

The rearrangement uses TRBV13 and TRBJ2-7; D is undetermined. Trimming stripped 5 bases from V and 5 bases from J, with 10 bases between. Germline V lookup: CDR1 PRHDT, CDR2 FYEKMQ (reference sequence). CDR3 length: 12 residues. The CDR3 is CASSPMGNEQYF. DNA for the CDR3: TGTGCCAGCAGCCCTATGGGGAACGAGCAGTACTTC.

Here the CDR3 DNA reads TGTGCCAGCAAGGGAAGGGCGGAAGGCTACACCTTC. It codes for CASKGRAEGYTF. The rearrangement joins TRBV2 to TRBJ1-2; D not resolved. The germline CDR1 and CDR2 sequences are SNHLY and FYNNEI. Deletions cut 7 bases from V and 8 bases from J, with 14 bases between. The CDR3 runs 12 residues.

The chain has TRBV7-9 and TRBJ2-5; D unresolved. The CDR3 sequence is 15 residues long. Trimming cost V 0 bases and J 2 bases, with 10 bases left between them. Germline V gene lookup returns CDR1 SEHNR and CDR2 FQNEAQ (reference sequence). CDR3 in amino acids: CASSLASTIQETQYF. In nucleotides, the CDR3 is TGTGCCAGCAGCTTAGCCTCGACGATTCAAGAGACCCAGTACTTC.

The rearrangement links TRBV16 to TRBJ2-7; TRBD1 or TRBD2 may be the D gene (6 bases each). CDR1 is KGHSY and CDR2 is FQNENV in the germline V gene. The CDR3 spans 17 residues. Deletions cut 2 bases from V and 4 bases from J, with 21 bases between. CDR3 loop: CASSQDSGGRVRYEQYF. The DNA for the CDR3 is TGTGCCAGCAGCCAAGACTCCGGGGGCCGGGTAAGATACGAGCAGTACTTC.

The chain combines TRBV4-3 with TRBJ2-2; no definite D call. V dropped 0 bases and J dropped 0 bases, with 11 bases sitting between them. CDR3 length: 17 residues. Per the germline V gene, CDR1 is LGHNA and CDR2 is YSLEER. The CDR3 bases are TGCGCCAGCAGCCAAGATCAAGGAGCCCCGAACACCGGGGAGCTGTTTTTT. Translated, it gives CASSQDQGAPNTGELFF.

The chain links TRBV4-1 to TRBJ2-1, with 9 nucleotides matching TRBD2. In germline, CDR1 is MGHRA, CDR2 YSYEKL. Trimming removed 5 bases from V and 0 bases from J; junction bases left unmatched: 8. The CDR3 runs 17 residues. The DNA of the CDR3 is TGCGCCAGCAGCATAGGACTAGCGAGTAGCTCCTACAATGAGCAGTTCTTC. Translation: CASSIGLASSSYNEQFF.

This chain links TRBV29-1 with TRBJ1-4; D is ambiguous. The CDR3 spans 13 residues. Germline assignment: CDR1 SQVTM and CDR2 ANQGSEA. Trimming removed 7 bases at V and 4 bases at J, with 13 bases between. CDR3 sequence (DNA): TGCAGCGCCTCGGACGGACGTAATGAAAAACTGTTTTTT. This codes for CSASDGRNEKLFF.

The gene calls are TRBV5-1 and TRBJ2-5, with TRBD1 identical over 8 bases. The CDR3 sequence is 16 residues long. Germline CDR1 reads SGHRS; CDR2 reads YFSETQ. Losses at the gene ends were 4 bases for V and 6 bases for J; bases not matched to a gene: 14. CDR3 protein: CASSLGQGRHLKTQYF. The CDR3 DNA is TGCGCCAGCAGCCTCGGACAGGGCCGCCATCTAAAGACCCAGTACTTC. The whole variable domain, filled in from reference TRBV5-1 and TRBJ2-5, reads KAGVTQTPRYLIKTRGQQVTLSCSPISGHRSVSWYQQTPGQGLQFLFEYFSETQRNKGNFPGRFSGRQFSNSRSEMNVSTLELGDSALYLCASSLGQGRHLKTQYFGPGTRLLVL.

V gene TRBV9 combines with J gene TRBJ2-1; weak D call: TRBD2 (6 bases). V lost 0 bases, J lost 5 bases, and 15 bases lay in between. This CDR3 comprises 16 residues. The germline V gene has CDR1 SGDLS and CDR2 YYNGEE. The CDR3 here is CASSVGAGLMNNEQFF. The CDR3 DNA sequence: TGTGCCAGCAGCGTAGGAGCGGGCCTAATGAACAATGAGCAGTTCTTC.

V usage is TRBV7-9 and J usage is TRBJ2-7; 11 bases align to TRBD1. The CDR3 spans 13 residues. Looked up from germline, CDR1 is SEHNR and CDR2 is FQNEAQ (reference sequence). After removal of 6 bases from V and 5 bases from J, the junction contained 3 bases not matched to a gene. The CDR3 DNA is TGTGCCAGCAGTTCGGGACAGGGGGACGAGCAGTACTTC. Its protein product is CASSSGQGDEQYF.

This clone was picked up one time. This chain uses TRBV27 with TRBJ2-3; no reliable D call. This CDR3 is built from 17 residues. Trimming shortened V by 5 bases and J by 0 bases, and 18 bases separated the two germline ends. CDR1 and CDR2 from the germline V gene are MNHEY and SMNVEV (reference sequence). The DNA of the CDR3 is TGTGCCAGCAGTCTCTATCCACAGATTCCTAGCACAGATACGCAGTATTTT. Its translation is CASSLYPQIPSTDTQYF.

The V call is TRBV6-5, the J call TRBJ1-1; a weak D match, TRBD1 (5 bases). V shed 4 bases and J shed 1 base, with 10 bases lying between them. This CDR3 is built from 14 residues. The germline V gene has CDR1 MNHEY and CDR2 SVGAGI. The CDR3, as DNA: TGTGCCAGCAGTTGGGGACGAGCGAACACTGAAGCTTTCTTT. Protein product: CASSWGRANTEAFF.

The rearrangement joins TRBV6-6 to TRBJ2-3; possibly TRBD2 for D (7 bases). V was clipped by 11 bases and J by 11 bases, with 17 bases between them. Per the germline V gene, CDR1 is MNHNY and CDR2 is SVGAGI (reference sequence). This CDR3 has 11 amino acids. This CDR3 is CAYREGLKQYF. Written as DNA, the CDR3 is TGTGCCTACAGGGAGGGGTTGAAGCAGTATTTT.

The chain joins TRBV4-1 to TRBJ2-5; 7 bases fit TRBD1. CDR1 is MGHRA and CDR2 is YSYEKL in the germline V gene. V shed 0 bases, J shed 5 bases, and the junction held 9 bases outside the gene matches. The CDR3 runs to 16 residues. The CDR3 protein is CASSQEPRDSPETQYF. The CDR3, as DNA: TGCGCCAGCAGCCAAGAACCCCGGGACAGCCCCGAGACCCAGTACTTC.

V is TRBV7-9 and J is TRBJ2-1, with D perhaps TRBD2 (6 bases). The germline V gene encodes CDR1 SEHNR and CDR2 FQNEAQ (reference sequence). V was clipped by 5 bases and J by 5 bases, with 22 bases between them. CDR3 length equals 17 residues. CDR3 nucleotide sequence: TGTGCCAGCAGCCTCCTAGGAGGGTTGCGACCCGACAATGAGCAGTTCTTC. It codes for CASSLLGGLRPDNEQFF. Looking up the rest from reference TRBV7-9 and TRBJ2-1 gives the full variable domain: DTGVSQNPRHKITKRGQNVTFRCDPISEHNRLYWYRQTLGQGPEFLTYFQNEAQLEKSRLLSDRFSAERPKGSFSTLEIQRTEQGDSAMYLCASSLLGGLRPDNEQFFGPGTRLTVL.

The V gene is TRBV27, the J gene TRBJ2-7; 7 bases line up with TRBD1. The germline CDR1 and CDR2 sequences are MNHEY and SMNVEV (reference sequence). V trimming: 8 bases; J trimming: 7 bases; junction bases outside the gene matches: 20. The CDR3 length is 16 residues. The CDR3 here is CASALPTGSAGGEQYF. As DNA, the CDR3 is TGTGCCAGCGCCCTGCCGACAGGGTCCGCCGGTGGGGAGCAGTACTTC.